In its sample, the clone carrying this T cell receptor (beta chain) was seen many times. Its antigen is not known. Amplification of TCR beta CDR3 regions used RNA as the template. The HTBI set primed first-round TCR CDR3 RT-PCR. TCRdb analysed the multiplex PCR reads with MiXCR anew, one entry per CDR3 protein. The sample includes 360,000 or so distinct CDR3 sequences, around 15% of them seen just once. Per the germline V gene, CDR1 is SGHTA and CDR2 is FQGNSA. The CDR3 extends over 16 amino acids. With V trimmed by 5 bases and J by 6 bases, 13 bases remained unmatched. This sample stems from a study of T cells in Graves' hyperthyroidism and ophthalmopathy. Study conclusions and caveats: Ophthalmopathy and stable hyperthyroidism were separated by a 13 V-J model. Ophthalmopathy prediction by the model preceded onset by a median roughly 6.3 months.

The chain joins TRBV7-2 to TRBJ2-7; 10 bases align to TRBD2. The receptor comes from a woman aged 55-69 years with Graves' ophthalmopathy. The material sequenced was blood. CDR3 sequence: CASSPLAGVRVSEQYF. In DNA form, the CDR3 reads TGTGCCAGCAGCCCTCTAGCGGGAGTTCGAGTGAGCGAGCAGTACTTC.